This entry lists 9 T cell receptor beta chains sequenced from one sample in a study of blood T cell repertoires in COVID-19. Some clones are missing from TCRdb's copy, which holds only in-frame ones; the method was immunoSEQ multiplex PCR. The sample holds 300,000 to 350,000 clones, around 90% seen once. The source material was PBMCs or T cells enriched from blood (not recorded which). These receptors all come from a man in his thirties or forties who had recovered from COVID-19.

The table lists this clone with a few counts. The chain joins TRBV10-2 to TRBJ1-1; D is unclear. Between the trimmed V and J ends, which lost 3 bases and 1 base, there was a span of 9 bases. This CDR3 comprises 14 residues. Germline loops: CDR1 WSHSY, CDR2 SAAADI. The CDR3: CASSELHRNTEAFF. Here the CDR3 DNA reads TGCGCCAGCAGTGAACTTCACAGGAACACTGAAGCTTTCTTT.

The rearrangement uses TRBV2 and TRBJ1-5; maybe TRBD1 (6 bases). V lost 4 bases and J 3 bases, leaving 13 bases between the germline ends. CDR1 is SNHLY, CDR2 FYNNEI, per germline. This CDR3 comprises 15 residues. CDR3 amino acids: CASSALQGPNQPQHF. The CDR3 coding sequence is TGTGCCAGCAGTGCCTTACAGGGCCCCAATCAGCCCCAGCATTTT.

V and J are TRBV4-2 and TRBJ2-1; TRBD2 agrees at 8 bases. Germline V gene sequence: CDR1 LGHNA, CDR2 YNFKEQ. This CDR3 has 14 amino acids. J was trimmed by 8 bases and V by 1 base; bases with no gene match: 4. CDR3 bases: TGTGCCAGCAGCCAAGGGACGGGGGGGGATGAGCAGTTCTTC. Translation: CASSQGTGGDEQFF.

The rearrangement links TRBV10-3 to TRBJ1-1, with 9 nucleotides matching TRBD1. Germline V gene sequence: CDR1 ENHRY, CDR2 SYGVKD. V was pared by 2 bases and J by 7 bases, with 5 bases of the junction left unmatched. CDR3 length: 14 residues. The CDR3 is CAISEPLTGGEAFF. For the CDR3, the DNA is TGTGCCATCAGTGAGCCGTTGACAGGGGGTGAAGCTTTCTTT.

This chain links TRBV14 with TRBJ2-1; 10 bases line up with TRBD2. Germline loops: CDR1 SGHDN, CDR2 FVKESK. The CDR3 consists of 17 residues. The junction had 10 bases not matched to a gene; V was cut back by 4 bases and J by 4 bases. Written as DNA, the CDR3 is TGTGCCAGCAGCCTACGGACTTCTAGCGGGGGTTACAATGAGCAGTTCTTC. Translation gives CASSLRTSSGGYNEQFF.

This clone was seen once. The chain recombines TRBV3-1 (or the pseudogene TRBV3-2) with TRBJ2-3; 13 nucleotides agree with TRBD2. V was clipped by 0 bases and J by 1 base; unmatched bases: 4. The CDR3 length is 18 residues. The V gene's germline CDR1 is LGHDT and CDR2 YNNKEL (reference sequence). CDR3: CASSQDTSGGARTDTQYF. The CDR3 region has the DNA TGTGCCAGCAGCCAAGATACTAGCGGGGGGGCGCGCACAGATACGCAGTATTTT.

V gene TRBV19 combines with J gene TRBJ2-2, with 8 bases matching TRBD1. With V trimmed by 10 bases and J by 6 bases, 7 bases remained unmatched. In germline, CDR1 is LNHDA, CDR2 SQIVND (reference sequence). CDR3 length equals 13 residues. DNA of the CDR3: TGTGCCACCGGACAGGGATACCCCGGGGAGCTGTTTTTT. Its translation: CATGQGYPGELFF.

The chain has TRBV7-6 and TRBJ2-7, with D possibly matching TRBD1 (5 bases). CDR1 is SGHVS and CDR2 is FNYEAQ in the germline V gene. The CDR3 loop spans 14 amino acids. V was shortened by 0 bases and J by 1 base, with 7 bases between the two germline ends. CDR3 DNA: TGTGCCAGCAGCTTAGCGACAGATTCCTACGAGCAGTACTTC. Amino acid sequence: CASSLATDSYEQYF.

DNA for the CDR3: TGTGCCAGCAGCTCCGGGACAGGGGTCTACAATGAGCAGTTCTTC. It translates to CASSSGTGVYNEQFF. The rearrangement links TRBV5-4 to TRBJ2-1, with 10 nucleotides matching TRBD1. Trimming at V came to 3 bases and at J to 3 bases, leaving 3 bases not matched to a gene. CDR1 is SGHNT, CDR2 YYREEE, per germline (reference sequence). The CDR3 spans 15 residues.